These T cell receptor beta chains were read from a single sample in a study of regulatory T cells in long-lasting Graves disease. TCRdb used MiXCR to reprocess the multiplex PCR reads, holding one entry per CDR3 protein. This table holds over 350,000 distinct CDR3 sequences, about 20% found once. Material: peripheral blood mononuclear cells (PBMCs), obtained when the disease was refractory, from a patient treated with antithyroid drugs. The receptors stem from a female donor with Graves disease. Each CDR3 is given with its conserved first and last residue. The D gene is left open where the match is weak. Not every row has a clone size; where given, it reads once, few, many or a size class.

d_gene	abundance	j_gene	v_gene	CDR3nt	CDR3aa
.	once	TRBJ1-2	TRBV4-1	TGCGCCAGCAGGGGGGAGGGGATCGGCTATGGCTACACCTTC	CASRGEGIGYGYTF
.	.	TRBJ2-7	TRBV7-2	TGTGCCAGCAGCTTAGGAGGGCGGGATCCCTACGAGCAGTACTTC	CASSLGGRDPYEQYF
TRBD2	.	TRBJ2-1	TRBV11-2	TGTGCCAGCAGCTTAGGGACTAGCGGGCACAATGAGCAGTTCTTC	CASSLGTSGHNEQFF
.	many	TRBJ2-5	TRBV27	TGTGCCAGCAGTTTGGGTATAGGGTACCAAGAGACCCAGTACTTC	CASSLGIGYQETQYF
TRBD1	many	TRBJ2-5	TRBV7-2	TGTGCCAGCAGTGACCGGACAGGGCAAGAGACCCAGTACTTC	CASSDRTGQETQYF
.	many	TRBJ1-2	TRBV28	TGTGCCAGCAGTGTCTACCCGGTGAATGGCTACACCTTC	CASSVYPVNGYTF
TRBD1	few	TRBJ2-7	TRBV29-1	TGCAGCGTTGACGTCATAGGACAGGGCTACGAGCAGTACTTC	CSVDVIGQGYEQYF
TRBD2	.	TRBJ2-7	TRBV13	TGTGCCAGCAGCGCTCAGTTCCGGGAGGGCCACTACGGGCAGTACTTC	CASSAQFREGHYGQYF
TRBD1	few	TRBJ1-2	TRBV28	TGTGCCAGCAGGCGGAGTGAGGGACAGTCAGCTGGCTACACCTTC	CASRRSEGQSAGYTF
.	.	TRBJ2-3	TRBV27	TGTGCCAGCAGTTATTCGACTAGGCGGTCGGATACGCAGTATTTT	CASSYSTRRSDTQYF
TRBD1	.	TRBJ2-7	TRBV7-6	TGTGCCAGCAGCTTAGAACCGGGACAGAGAGACGGGCAGTACTTC	CASSLEPGQRDGQYF
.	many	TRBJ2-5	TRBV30	TGTGCCTGGAGTCACGGCGGCGAGACCCAGTACTTC	CAWSHGGETQYF
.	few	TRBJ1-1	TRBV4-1	TGCGCCAGCAGCCAAGCGCCCAGGGCGAACACTGAAGCTTTCTTT	CASSQAPRANTEAFF
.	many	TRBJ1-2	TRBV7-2	TGTGCCAGCAGCCCCCATACCTACGCCGTTGGCTACACCTTC	CASSPHTYAVGYTF
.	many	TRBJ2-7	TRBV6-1	TGTGCCAGCGGATCAGGGGTCCCACCTCGGGAGCAGTACTTC	CASGSGVPPREQYF
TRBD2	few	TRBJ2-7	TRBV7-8	TGTGCCAGCAGCCAAGCCCAGACTTGCGGGGGCTACGAGCAGTACTTC	CASSQAQTCGGYEQYF
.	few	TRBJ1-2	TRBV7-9	TGTGCCAGCAGCTACCTCATCGGACAGAAAAACCGGGATGGCTACACCTTC	CASSYLIGQKNRDGYTF
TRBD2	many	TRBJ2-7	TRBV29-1	TGCAGCGTTGCACTAGCGGGAGGGACGTTACGCGAGCAGTACTTC	CSVALAGGTLREQYF
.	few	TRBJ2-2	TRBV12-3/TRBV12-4	TGTGCCAGCAACCCGGAAAGGAAAAGCACCGGGGAGCTGTTTTTT	CASNPERKSTGELFF
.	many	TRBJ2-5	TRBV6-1	TGTGCCAGCAGTAGGCAGCGTAACCCAAAAGAGACCCAGTACTTC	CASSRQRNPKETQYF
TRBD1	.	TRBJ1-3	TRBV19	TGTGCCAGTAGCGGACAGGCGGGAAACACCATATATTTT	CASSGQAGNTIYF
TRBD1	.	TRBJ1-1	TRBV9	TGTGCCAGCAGCGTCGGGACAGGGGAGTTGCGGGACACTGAAGCTTTCTTT	CASSVGTGELRDTEAFF
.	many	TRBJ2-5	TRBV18	TGTGCCAGCTCACCACCGATTGGGGAGACCCAGTACTTC	CASSPPIGETQYF
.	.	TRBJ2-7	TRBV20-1	TGCAGTGCTACAATCCTGGCAGGTCCCGAGCAGTACTTC	CSATILAGPEQYF
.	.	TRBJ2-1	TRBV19	TGTGCCAGTAGTATAGGCCTAGCGATTGACAATGAGCAGTTCTTC	CASSIGLAIDNEQFF